These 3 T cell receptor beta chains came from one sample sequenced in a study of blood T cells in healthy people across ages. It was with a sample-barcoded 5' primer and a J-beta primer mix that a second PCR of roughly 6 to 12 cycles was run. Via MiXCR, TCRdb re-called the 5' RACE reads, giving one row per CDR3 protein. In the table there are approximately 850,000 distinct CDR3 sequences, under 45% of which are singletons. Sequencing was carried out using blood. The receptors derive from a man in his sixties in good health.

To note about this clonotype: A much larger clone lies a single base off, so this may be a read error. J is TRBJ2-1 and V is TRBV6-2 or TRBV6-3; 9 positions agree with TRBD1. The J call may be incorrect, as the DNA end agrees better with TRBJ2-7. Per germline, CDR1 MNHEY and CDR2 SVGEGT. CDR3 size: 16 residues. The CDR3 spells CASSELDRGGKNEQYF. For the CDR3, the DNA is TGTGCCAGCAGCGAATTGGACAGGGGCGGTAAGAATGAGCAGTACTTC.

The chain joins TRBV19 to TRBJ2-1, with 8 bases identical to TRBD2. The CDR3 spans 14 residues. The germline gives CDR1 LNHDA, CDR2 SQIVND (reference sequence). With V trimmed by 0 bases and J by 8 bases, 3 bases remained unmatched. This chain's CDR3 is CASSIDPGGDEQFF. The DNA for the CDR3 is TGTGCCAGTAGTATAGATCCCGGGGGGGATGAGCAGTTCTTC.

V usage is TRBV20-1 and J usage is TRBJ1-1; a possible D gene is TRBD1 (5 bases). Trimming shortened V by 6 bases and J by 7 bases, and 18 bases separated the two germline ends. The CDR3 is made up of 13 amino acids. CDR1 and CDR2 from the germline V gene are DFQATT and SNEGSKA (reference sequence). The CDR3 here is CSARSGADIEAFF. Written as DNA, the CDR3 is TGCAGTGCGAGGTCCGGGGCGGACATTGAAGCTTTCTTT.